This T cell receptor (beta chain) was profiled in a study of early T cells in non-severe SARS-CoV-2 infection. Across the study: Unsorted whole-blood RNA was sequenced in bulk, leaving chains unpaired.

This clonotype was recorded a few times. The CDR3 length is 15 residues. The junction had 9 bases not matched to a gene; V was cut back by 4 bases and J by 3 bases. CDR1 is MGHRA and CDR2 is YSYEKL in the germline V gene. As part of library construction, unique molecular identifiers were attached to individual cDNA molecules. TCRdb re-derived calls from the 5' RACE reads in MiXCR, one entry per CDR3 protein. The table lists approximately 84,000 distinct CDR3 sequences, under 15% of them singletons. The chain links TRBV4-1 to TRBJ2-7; TRBD2 agrees at 7 bases. Sequencing was performed on whole blood. This sequence was found in an adult who was a healthcare worker with PCR-confirmed SARS-CoV-2 infection or an uninfected control (not recorded which). This CDR3 is CASSPLWAGDYEQYF. CDR3 sequence (DNA): TGCGCCAGCAGCCCCCTTTGGGCGGGAGACTACGAGCAGTACTTC.